This is a list of T cell receptor beta chains from one sample in a study of T cell clones after liver transplantation. Sequencing used immunoSEQ multiplex PCR; TCRdb keeps in-frame clones, though not all of them. The table records around 100,000 clones, approximately 78% of them present only once. Sample: CD4+ T cells from blood, taken before liver transplant. Receptors were obtained from a human donor who received a liver transplant. Each CDR3 is given with its conserved first and last residue. A D gene is named only where the DNA matches it firmly. Expanded clones are given a class, and other clones once, few, many or no size at all.

clone_size j_call d_call v_call cdr3_aa cdr3_nt
few TRBJ1-2 TRBD1 TRBV11-2 CASSPTGGNYGYTF TGTGCCAGCAGTCCAACAGGGGGCAACTATGGCTACACCTTC
- TRBJ2-1 - TRBV6-1 CASSVGSPSYNEQFF TGTGCCAGCAGTGTGGGCAGCCCTTCCTACAATGAGCAGTTCTTC
once TRBJ2-5 - TRBV27 CASSQGGVRETQYF TGTGCCAGCAGCCAGGGGGGGGTCAGGGAGACCCAGTACTTC
- TRBJ2-3 - TRBV28 CASSLSGLSGSYTDTQYF TGTGCCAGCAGTTTATCTGGGCTCTCAGGGTCATACACAGATACGCAGTATTTT
- TRBJ2-7 TRBD1 TRBV5-4 CASSPTGGEREQYF TGTGCCAGCAGCCCGACAGGGGGCGAGAGGGAGCAGTACTTC
- TRBJ1-1 - TRBV7-8 CASSLYRSTEAFF TGTGCCAGCAGCTTATACAGATCGACTGAAGCTTTCTTT
- TRBJ2-1 TRBD1 TRBV6-6 CASSLRDRANNEQFF TGTGCCAGCAGCCTCCGGGACAGGGCTAACAATGAGCAGTTCTTC
- TRBJ1-6 - TRBV7-2 CASSLLWGRQYPSPLHF TGTGCCAGCAGCTTACTTTGGGGTAGGCAGTACCCGTCACCCCTCCACTTT
few TRBJ1-2 TRBD1 TRBV9 CASSVEGGRGGYTF TGTGCCAGCAGCGTAGAAGGGGGCCGTGGTGGCTACACCTTC
- TRBJ2-5 - TRBV9 CASSPEGRETQYF TGTGCCAGCAGCCCCGAGGGGAGGGAGACCCAGTACTTC
- TRBJ2-1 - TRBV5-6 CASSLAGPLKGREQFF TGTGCCAGCAGCTTGGCCGGACCACTAAAGGGTCGGGAGCAGTTCTTC
- TRBJ1-5 - TRBV9 CASSVVGEAQPQHF TGTGCCAGCAGCGTAGTCGGGGAAGCTCAGCCCCAGCATTTT
- TRBJ2-2 - TRBV6-1 CASRWSTGELFF TGTGCCAGTAGATGGAGCACCGGGGAGCTGTTTTTT
- TRBJ2-4 TRBD2 TRBV4-2 CASSRKWGVAGGIGENIQYF TGTGCCAGCAGCCGCAAATGGGGAGTAGCGGGAGGGATTGGGGAAAACATTCAGTACTTC
- TRBJ2-3 - TRBV7-3 CASSLSRWTTDTQYF TGTGCCAGCAGCTTATCCCGTTGGACTACAGATACGCAGTATTTT
- TRBJ1-4 - TRBV28 CASVTGQANEKLFF TGTGCCAGCGTTACAGGGCAGGCAAATGAAAAACTGTTTTTT
- TRBJ2-2 - TRBV25-1 CASSDAGLFGELFF TGTGCCAGCAGTGATGCTGGTTTGTTCGGGGAGCTGTTTTTT
- TRBJ2-3 TRBD2 TRBV7-2 CASTFGGADSDTQYF TGTGCCAGCACATTCGGGGGGGCCGATTCGGATACGCAGTATTTT
- TRBJ2-3 - TRBV19 CATHQPYTDTQYF TGTGCCACCCACCAGCCCTACACGGATACGCAGTATTTT
- TRBJ1-3 - TRBV2 CASSGQVSGNTIYF TGTGCCAGCAGTGGACAGGTCTCTGGAAACACCATATATTTT
- TRBJ2-1 TRBD1 TRBV25-1 CASHGTGGRDEQFF TGTGCCAGCCACGGGACAGGGGGCAGGGATGAGCAGTTCTTC
- TRBJ1-2 - TRBV7-2 CASSTDTYGYTF TGTGCCAGCAGCACAGACACCTATGGCTACACCTTC
- TRBJ2-1 - TRBV11-2 CASSLIGTGSPYNEQFF TGTGCCAGCAGCTTGATTGGGACTGGAAGTCCCTACAATGAGCAGTTCTTC
- TRBJ2-2 - TRBV9 CASSVGSEATGELFF TGTGCCAGCAGCGTAGGATCAGAGGCGACCGGGGAGCTGTTTTTT
- TRBJ2-3 - TRBV18 CASSRGARTDTQYF TGTGCCAGCTCACGAGGGGCCCGCACAGATACGCAGTATTTT
- TRBJ1-2 - TRBV19 CASSIPGEEGYTF TGTGCCAGTAGTATCCCCGGGGAAGAGGGCTACACCTTC
- TRBJ1-3 - TRBV7-2 CASSTEGNTIYF TGTGCCAGCAGCACCGAAGGAAACACCATATATTTT
- TRBJ1-1 - TRBV30 CALNRANTEAFF TGTGCCTTGAACAGGGCGAACACTGAAGCTTTCTTT
- TRBJ1-2 TRBD1 TRBV10-2 CASSPGQGNYGYTF TGCGCCAGCAGCCCGGGACAGGGCAACTATGGCTACACCTTC
- TRBJ2-1 - TRBV19 CASSISRAAYNEQFF TGTGCCAGTAGTATTTCCCGGGCCGCCTACAATGAGCAGTTCTTC
once TRBJ1-1 - TRBV7-2 CASSSDSLLNTEAFF TGTGCCAGCAGCTCCGACAGCCTCTTGAACACTGAAGCTTTCTTT
few TRBJ2-7 - TRBV2 CASSQEGNYEQYF TGTGCCAGCAGTCAGGAGGGGAACTACGAGCAGTACTTC
- TRBJ2-7 TRBD1 TRBV9 CASSLSGTVFGSYEQYF TGTGCCAGCAGCTTATCCGGGACAGTCTTTGGCTCCTACGAGCAGTACTTC
- TRBJ2-5 - TRBV5-1 CASYFDRETQYF TGCGCCAGCTATTTTGACAGAGAGACCCAGTACTTC
few TRBJ1-2 - TRBV7-2 CASTYRDTTLYGYTF TGTGCCAGCACATACAGGGACACCACCCTCTATGGCTACACCTTC
- TRBJ2-7 - TRBV25-1 CASRADWAGAGEQYF TGTGCCAGCAGGGCTGATTGGGCAGGGGCTGGCGAGCAGTACTTC
- TRBJ1-1 - TRBV19 CASSTDTGTTEAFF TGTGCCAGTAGTACTGACACAGGGACCACTGAAGCTTTCTTT
- TRBJ2-3 - TRBV11-1 CASNRAGDTQYF TGTGCCAGCAACAGGGCGGGAGATACGCAGTATTTT
- TRBJ1-1 - TRBV5-8 CASSLVSRNTEAFF TGTGCCAGCAGCTTGGTCAGTAGAAACACTGAAGCTTTCTTT